This section outlines one T cell receptor beta chain sequence together with its context. The table came from immunoSEQ multiplex PCR; TCRdb's copy has only in-frame clones and leaves some out. The sample lists 95,000 to 100,000 clones, more than 85% occurring once. This sample was taken from a study of OX40 agonist ivuxolimab in advanced cancers. There are 14 residues in the CDR3. Germline values: CDR1 ENHRY, CDR2 SYGVKD. The V gene end was trimmed by 9 bases and the J gene end by 6 bases; junction bases not matched to a gene: 13. Specimen: CD4+ or CD8+ T cells sorted from blood, collected in a trial of the OX40 agonist ivuxolimab. The sequence was obtained from an adult with an advanced solid tumor such as melanoma, head and neck, liver or kidney cancer. This chain uses TRBV10-3 with TRBJ2-7; 8 bases fit TRBD1. DNA of the CDR3: TGTGCCATAACCTCGGACAGGGAAGTTGGCGAGCAGTACTTC. It is translated as CAITSDREVGEQYF.